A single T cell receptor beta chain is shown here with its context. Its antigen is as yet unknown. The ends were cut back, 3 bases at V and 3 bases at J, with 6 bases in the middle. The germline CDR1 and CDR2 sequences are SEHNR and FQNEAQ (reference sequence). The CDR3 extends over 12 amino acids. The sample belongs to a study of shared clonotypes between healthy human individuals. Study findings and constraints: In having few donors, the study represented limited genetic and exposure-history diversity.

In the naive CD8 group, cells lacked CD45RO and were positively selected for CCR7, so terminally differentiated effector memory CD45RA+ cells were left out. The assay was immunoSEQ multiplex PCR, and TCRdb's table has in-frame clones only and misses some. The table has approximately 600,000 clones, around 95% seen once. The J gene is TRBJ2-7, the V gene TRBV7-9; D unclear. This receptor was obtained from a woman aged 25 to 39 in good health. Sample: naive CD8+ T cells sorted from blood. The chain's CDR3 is CASSFYDYEQYF. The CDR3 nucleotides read TGTGCCAGCAGCTTTTATGACTACGAGCAGTACTTC.